This T cell receptor (beta chain) appears in the sequencing data of a study of human T cells and chemical hapten exposure. Noted time point: patch test 2, 6 weeks after DPC sensitization. Treatment meaning: therapeutic diphenylcyclopropenone sensitization with weekly scalp DPC. Each CDR3 protein gets one entry after TCRdb re-called the RACE reads with MiXCR. The sample records some 79,000 distinct CDR3 sequences, roughly 10% being singletons. The receptor was derived from a woman between 50 and 59 years old with alopecia areata. Some clones in this sample may be carry-over from other donors' samples. The sequenced sample was whole blood, obtained in connection with sensitization to the hapten diphenylcyclopropenone (DPC).

The CDR3 protein is CASSSGTAGNTIYF. In nucleotides, the CDR3 is TGTGCCAGCAGTTCCGGGACAGCCGGAAACACCATATATTTT. The V gene is TRBV27, the J gene TRBJ1-3; the match to TRBD1 covers 7 bases. Germline CDR1 is MNHEY and CDR2 is SMNVEV (reference sequence). The CDR3 runs to 14 residues. V lost 4 bases, J lost 4 bases, and 4 bases stayed unmatched.